These 6 T cell receptor beta chains share one sample of origin, sequenced in a study of cytomegalovirus exposure and HLA in healthy donors. Primers included in the PCR were 60 Vbeta and 13 Jbeta primers. Repertoires were generated with immunoSEQ multiplex PCR, while TCRdb's copy carries only in-frame clones and drops some. The sample comprises 120,000 to 150,000 clones, 82% of which are singletons, and 3.4% rests with the top ten. Sequencing input: PBMCs. The source of these receptors is a male donor in good health and CMV-seronegative.

This clone was observed a single time. The chain's CDR3 is CASSPEDRVVDEQFF. CDR3 in DNA: TGCGCCAGCAGCCCAGAGGACAGGGTCGTGGATGAGCAGTTCTTC. The gene calls are TRBV4-1 and TRBJ2-1; 8 nucleotides line up with TRBD1. The CDR3 spans 15 residues. Germline assignment: CDR1 MGHRA and CDR2 YSYEKL. V dropped 4 bases and J dropped 8; count of bases not matched to a gene: 10.

V usage is TRBV5-1 and J usage is TRBJ1-2; the D gene is possibly TRBD1 (6 bases). From germline, CDR1 is SGHRS and CDR2 YFSETQ. The V gene lost 4 bases and the J gene lost 7 bases, with 11 bases spanning the gap. This CDR3 region has 12 residues. CDR3 sequence: CASSRDTTGYTF. CDR3 in DNA: TGCGCCAGCAGCAGGGACACAACTGGCTACACCTTC. The full variable domain, completed using reference TRBV5-1 and TRBJ1-2, is KAGVTQTPRYLIKTRGQQVTLSCSPISGHRSVSWYQQTPGQGLQFLFEYFSETQRNKGNFPGRFSGRQFSNSRSEMNVSTLELGDSALYLCASSRDTTGYTFGSGTRLTVV.

The J gene is TRBJ2-2, the V gene TRBV2; D perhaps matches TRBD1 (6 bases). Deletions cut 8 bases from V and 5 bases from J, with 15 bases between. The V gene's germline CDR1 is SNHLY and CDR2 FYNNEI. This CDR3 has 14 amino acids. DNA for the CDR3: TGTGCCAGCGGTCAGGGGCTACGGACCGGGGAGCTGTTTTTT. This encodes CASGQGLRTGELFF.

This rearrangement joins TRBV15 to TRBJ2-1, with D maybe TRBD1 (6 bases). Germline assignment: CDR1 LNHNV and CDR2 YYDKDF (reference sequence). Trimming cost V 0 bases and J 5 bases, with 14 bases left between them. The CDR3 sequence is 16 residues long. The CDR3 protein is CATSRERDISNNEQFF. CDR3 coding DNA: TGTGCCACCAGCAGAGAACGGGACATATCTAACAATGAGCAGTTCTTC.

This clone occurred once. The V call is TRBV19, the J call TRBJ1-1; no reliable D call. V was clipped by 7 bases and J by 1 base, with 19 bases between them. Germline V gene lookup returns CDR1 LNHDA and CDR2 SQIVND (reference sequence). CDR3 size: 16 residues. The CDR3 coding sequence is TGTGCCAGTACCGAGCGCCCAGTGAGGTCGAACACTGAAGCTTTCTTT. This translates into CASTERPVRSNTEAFF.

This chain uses TRBV7-2 with TRBJ2-1; 10 nucleotides align to TRBD2. The CDR3 spans 17 residues. The germline V gene encodes CDR1 SGHTA and CDR2 FQGNSA. Trimming at V came to 4 bases and at J to 7 bases, leaving 13 bases not matched to a gene. The CDR3 reads CASSSWLAGDPRNEQFF. The DNA of the CDR3 is TGTGCCAGCAGCTCCTGGCTAGCGGGAGACCCCCGGAATGAGCAGTTCTTC.